This TCR beta chain was profiled in a study of graft-versus-host responses after intestinal transplantation. Study-level background: Recipients uniformly received anti-thymocyte globulin induction, followed by tacrolimus and steroids for about three years.

Sequenced by immunoSEQ multiplex PCR; TCRdb stores in-frame clones only, minus some. The table has some 70,000 clones, about nine tenths seen once; the top ten hold about 6.7%. Trimming took 0 bases from V and 5 from J, leaving 13 bases between them. The CDR3 has 15 residues. Per the germline V gene, CDR1 is LGHNT and CDR2 is FRNRAP. Notes on this clone: Its antigen is undetermined.

General observations from the study: In recipient marrow, GvH clones were found, and some appeared first in ileum or blood.

The chain employs TRBV12-5 and TRBJ2-5; D is undetermined. The sequenced sample was bone marrow, obtained 700 to 850 days after intestinal transplantation. This TCR was sampled from a human patient who received an intestinal transplant, so some T cells may come from the graft donor. CDR3 in DNA: TGTGCTAGTGGTTTGGTGGCAGCCTCCCTGGAGACCCAGTACTTC. Its protein is CASGLVAASLETQYF.